This T cell receptor (beta chain) was recovered during a study of identifying expanded T cells in peripheral blood. During the collection period, no donor immune events like infections were recorded. Libraries were prepared by immunoSEQ multiplex PCR; TCRdb keeps only in-frame clonotypes and omits some of them. This sample has over 100,000 clones; roughly 90% occur once, and the top ten carry under 9%. Deletions cut 2 bases from V and 5 bases from J, with 19 bases between. The germline CDR1 and CDR2 sequences are SGHNT and YYREEE (reference sequence). This CDR3 is 16 amino acids long. Concerning this clone: Its antigen is unknown.

General observations from the study: Variance in clone template counts between approximately two-week samples significantly increased with total template count across all healthy donors. About 1.2 clones differed between technical replicates, versus roughly 16 and 20 over time.

The chain links TRBV5-4 to TRBJ2-5; the D gene could be TRBD1 or TRBD2 (5 bases each). This receptor was identified in a person aged 18 to 75 in good health. Sequenced material: blood. This chain's CDR3 is CASSFGGTPARETQYF. CDR3 nucleotide sequence: TGTGCCAGCAGCTTCGGTGGGACCCCTGCCCGGGAGACCCAGTACTTC.